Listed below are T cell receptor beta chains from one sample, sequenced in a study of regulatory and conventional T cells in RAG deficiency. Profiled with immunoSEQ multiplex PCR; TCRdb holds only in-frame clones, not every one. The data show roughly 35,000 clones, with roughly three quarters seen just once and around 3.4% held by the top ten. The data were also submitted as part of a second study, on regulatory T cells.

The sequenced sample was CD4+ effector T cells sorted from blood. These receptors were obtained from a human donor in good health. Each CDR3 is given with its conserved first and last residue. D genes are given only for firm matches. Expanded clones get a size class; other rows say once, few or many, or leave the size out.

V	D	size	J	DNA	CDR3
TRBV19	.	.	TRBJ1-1	TGTGCCAGTAGTACGACACGAGACCCGAACACTGAAGCTTTCTTT	CASSTTRDPNTEAFF
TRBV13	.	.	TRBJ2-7	TGTGCCAGCAGCTTAGGGGCCGCGAGCTCCTACGAGCAGTACTTC	CASSLGAASSYEQYF
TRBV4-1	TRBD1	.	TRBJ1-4	TGCGCCAGCAGCTCTCCGGGACAGAGGGCAACTAATGAAAAACTGTTTTTT	CASSSPGQRATNEKLFF
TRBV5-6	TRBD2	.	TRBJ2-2	TGTGCCAGCAGCTTCGGACTAGCTACCGGGGAGCTGTTTTTT	CASSFGLATGELFF
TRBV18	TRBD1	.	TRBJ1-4	TGTGCCAGCTCACCATCGGGACAGTCTACCAGCGGAAAACTGTTTTTT	CASSPSGQSTSGKLFF
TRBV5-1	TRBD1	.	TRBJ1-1	TGCGCCAGCATCGACCCAGGGGGAAGCGGGGTGGCTTTCTTT	CASIDPGGSGVAFF
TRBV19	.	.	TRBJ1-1	TGTGCCAGTAGTAACCCTATCGGGAGGGATTTAAACACTGAAGCTTTCTTT	CASSNPIGRDLNTEAFF
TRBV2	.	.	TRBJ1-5	TGTGCCAGCAGTACCCAGGGTACTAGCAATCAGCCCCAGCATTTT	CASSTQGTSNQPQHF
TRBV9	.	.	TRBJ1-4	TGTGCCAGCAGCGTTGCAGGGGAACCTGAAAAACTGTTTTTT	CASSVAGEPEKLFF
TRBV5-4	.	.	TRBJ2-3	TGTGCCAGCAGCTTGGAAGGGGCGAGGGGCACAGATACGCAGTATTTT	CASSLEGARGTDTQYF
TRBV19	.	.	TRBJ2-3	TGTGCCAGTAGTATAGGGGATACGCAGTATTTT	CASSIGDTQYF
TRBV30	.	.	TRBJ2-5	TGTGCCTGGAGTGGACAGCCGTCTGGGGAGACCCAGTACTTC	CAWSGQPSGETQYF
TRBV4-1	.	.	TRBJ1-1	TGCGCCAGCAGCCAAGGCCCCCTCCGCGGCACCCCTGAAGCTTTCTTT	CASSQGPLRGTPEAFF
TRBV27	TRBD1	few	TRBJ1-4	TGTGCCAGCAGCCGACAGGGAAAACTGTTTTTT	CASSRQGKLFF
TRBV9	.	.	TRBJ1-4	TGTGCCAGCTCGCGTAGGACAGCAACTAATGAAAAACTGTTTTTT	CASSRRTATNEKLFF
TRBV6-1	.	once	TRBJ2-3	TGTGCCAGCAGTGAAGGTGGAGGGGTCGCAGATACGCAGTATTTT	CASSEGGGVADTQYF
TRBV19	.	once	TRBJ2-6	TGTGCCAGTAGAGTCGCCGGGGCCAACGTCCTGACTTTC	CASRVAGANVLTF
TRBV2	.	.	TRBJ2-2	TGTGCCAGCGACGGAAAGTTTGTGGCTTCGAACACCGGGGAGCTGTTTTTT	CASDGKFVASNTGELFF
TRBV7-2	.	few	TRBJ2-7	TGTGCCAGCAGCCCTCCTCCGGGCAGGGTAAACGAGCAGTACTTC	CASSPPPGRVNEQYF
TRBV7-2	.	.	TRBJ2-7	TGTGCCAGCAGCTCGGACCATAGCTCCTACGAGCAGTACTTC	CASSSDHSSYEQYF
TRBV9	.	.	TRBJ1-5	TGTGCCAGCAGCGGAGGGGCCAATCAGCCCCAGCATTTT	CASSGGANQPQHF
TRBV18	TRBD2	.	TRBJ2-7	TGTGCCAGCTCACCCCCGGGACTAGCGGGTTACGAGCAGTACTTC	CASSPPGLAGYEQYF
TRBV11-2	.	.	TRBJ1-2	TGTGCCAGCAGCTTAGAGGGGACGGCTCCTGCTTTCTATGGCTACACCTTC	CASSLEGTAPAFYGYTF
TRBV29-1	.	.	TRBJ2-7	TGCAGCGTTGGTCAGGGAGGCGCCTACGAGCAGTACTTC	CSVGQGGAYEQYF
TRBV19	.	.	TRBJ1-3	TGTGCCAGTAGTCAAGGGGGTCGTGGAAACACCATATATTTT	CASSQGGRGNTIYF
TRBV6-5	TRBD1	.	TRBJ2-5	TGTGCCAGCAGGAGGGGGCGAGAGACCCAGTACTTC	CASRRGRETQYF
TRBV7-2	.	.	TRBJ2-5	TGTGCCAGCAGCTCCCAATCGTCGGAGACCCAGTACTTC	CASSSQSSETQYF
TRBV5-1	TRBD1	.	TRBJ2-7	TGCGCCAGCAGCTTTGACAGGGGAAGCTACGAGCAGTACTTC	CASSFDRGSYEQYF
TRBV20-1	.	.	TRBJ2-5	TGCAGTGCTAGACACGGGGAGACCCAGTACTTC	CSARHGETQYF
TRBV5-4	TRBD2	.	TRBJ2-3	TGTGCCAGCAGCCAGCGGGGGGACTCCACAGATACGCAGTATTTT	CASSQRGDSTDTQYF
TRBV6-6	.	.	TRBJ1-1	TGTGCCAGCAGTTACGGCAACAACCCGAACACTGAAGCTTTCTTT	CASSYGNNPNTEAFF
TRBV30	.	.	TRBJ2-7	TGTGCCTGGAGTGTAGGAGGAGGGCGCCCCTACGAGCAGTACTTC	CAWSVGGGRPYEQYF
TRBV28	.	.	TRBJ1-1	TGTGCCAGTGAATTTCAGGGTGCGGGAGCTTTCTTT	CASEFQGAGAFF
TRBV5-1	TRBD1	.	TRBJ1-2	TGCGCCAGCTCCGGACAGGGGGCTGGTAACTATGGCTACACCTTC	CASSGQGAGNYGYTF
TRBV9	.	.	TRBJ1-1	TGTGCCAGCAGCGTACACAGCAGGAACACTGAAGCTTTCTTT	CASSVHSRNTEAFF
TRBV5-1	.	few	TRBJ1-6	TGCGCCAGCAGCTTAACTGAAAAAAATTCACCCCTCCACTTT	CASSLTEKNSPLHF
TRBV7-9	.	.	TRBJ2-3	TGTGCCAGCAGCTCGGACCAGGGTGTCACAGATACGCAGTATTTT	CASSSDQGVTDTQYF
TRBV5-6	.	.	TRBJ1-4	TGTGCCAGCAGCTTTAAACAGAGTAATGAAAAACTGTTTTTT	CASSFKQSNEKLFF
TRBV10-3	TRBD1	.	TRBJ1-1	TGTGCCATCAGTAGCGGACAGGGGAGGACTGAAGCTTTCTTT	CAISSGQGRTEAFF
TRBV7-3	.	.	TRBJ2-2	TGTGCCAGCAGCCGCTGGGGCGACGGCAACATCCCCGGGGAGCTGTTTTTT	CASSRWGDGNIPGELFF
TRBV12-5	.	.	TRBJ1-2	TGTGCTAGTGGCCCCGGGGGCCCAAACTATGGCTACACCTTC	CASGPGGPNYGYTF
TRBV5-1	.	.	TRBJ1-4	TGCGCCAGCAGCTTTCAGGGACCTCCGCGGGAAAAACTGTTTTTT	CASSFQGPPREKLFF
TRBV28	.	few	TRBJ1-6	TGTGCCAGCAGTTCGGCCCCACCCCTCCACTTT	CASSSAPPLHF
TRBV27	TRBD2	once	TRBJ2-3	TGTGCCAGCAGTTCAGGACTAGCGGGGGCCCTCACAGATACGCAGTATTTT	CASSSGLAGALTDTQYF
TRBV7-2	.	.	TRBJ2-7	TGTGCCAGCAGCTTCGGATCTTCGGCCGAGCAGTACTTC	CASSFGSSAEQYF
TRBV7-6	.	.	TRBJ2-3	TGTGCCAGCAGCTTAGCCGAGCGGTTTTGGCCGGATACGCAGTATTTT	CASSLAERFWPDTQYF
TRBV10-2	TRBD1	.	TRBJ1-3	TGCGCCAGCGGCAGGGGGCTCGATGGAAACACCATATATTTT	CASGRGLDGNTIYF
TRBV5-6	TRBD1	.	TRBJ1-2	TGTGCCAGCAGCCCCCGGGACAGGCCAGCTAACTATGGCTACACCTTC	CASSPRDRPANYGYTF
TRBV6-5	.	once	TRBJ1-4	TGTGCCAGCAGGAACCTAGGGCCGAATGAAAAACTGTTTTTT	CASRNLGPNEKLFF
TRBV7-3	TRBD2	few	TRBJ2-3	TGTGCCAGCAGCGCCTTTCGGGGGGACACAGATACGCAGTATTTT	CASSAFRGDTDTQYF
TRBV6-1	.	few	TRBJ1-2	TGTGCCAGCAGTGGGTATGGCTACACCTTC	CASSGYGYTF
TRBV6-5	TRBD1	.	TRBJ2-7	TGTGCCAGCAGTTTCCGGGACAGCTCATCCTACGAGCAGTACTTC	CASSFRDSSSYEQYF
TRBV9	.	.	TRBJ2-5	TGTGCCAGCAGCCCACGTGGAAAGGGGGGAGAGACCCAGTACTTC	CASSPRGKGGETQYF
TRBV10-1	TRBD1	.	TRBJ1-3	TGCGCCAGCAGTCCGGACAGGGGCGGAAACACCATATATTTT	CASSPDRGGNTIYF
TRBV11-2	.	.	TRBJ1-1	TGTGCCAGCAGCTCTCCCCGGTCGAACACTGAAGCTTTCTTT	CASSSPRSNTEAFF
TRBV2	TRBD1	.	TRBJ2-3	TGTGCCAGCAGCACCCGGGACAGGGGGCGTCGGGATACGCAGTATTTT	CASSTRDRGRRDTQYF